This TCR beta chain was documented in a study of cytomegalovirus exposure and HLA in healthy donors (dated by TCRdb to about 2017). About the full investigation: An earlier analysis of a few hundred of the donors reported approximately 300 Gb of sequence data and 95 million to 120 million unique TCR beta sequences obtained from some 170 million T cells. Typing coverage differed by locus: A, B, C, DRB1 and DQB1 were typed in about 629-640 donors, DQA1 in 522, DPA1 in some 570, and DPB1 in 450 to 490. In an earlier analysis of 587 of the donors, high-throughput TCR beta sequencing was used to judge whether each TCR beta V gene segment behaved as functional or pseudogenic. In a later analysis, previously published TCR beta repertoires from several hundred donors were re-analyzed and high-resolution HLA genotyping was added so that TCR occurrence patterns could be studied. Four or five DR-DQ haplotypes were handled as single units for association and clustering, since linkage in the cohort was strong. Donor age, sex, ethnicity and CMV serostatus were compiled alongside the repertoire data. Among approximately 370 genotyped donors of the cohort, an average of roughly 230,000 unique TCR beta nucleotide sequences was sequenced per donor, of which 15% to 20% were non-productive. An early release that covered about 600 HLA-typed donors contained approximately 300 gigabases of sequencing data and 75 million to 100 million unique TCR sequences. To predict cytomegalovirus infection status, the study combined high-throughput TCR immunosequencing, statistical association of individual TCRs with disease status, and machine learning. In addition to the first cohort of 666 subjects, a separate validation cohort of some 120 different subjects was used. A later genetic analysis used genome-wide SNP genotypes for about 65% of the roughly 700 donors, treating that subset as a discovery cohort. Of the roughly 400 genotyped donors, roughly 85% fell in the genetic ancestry cluster associated with self-reported Caucasian donors. In the later analysis, no new phenotypic data were used to find candidate immune exposures; instead, reliance was placed on TCR beta sequences and their occurrence across donors. All discovery cohort repertoires had been generated using a single sequencing platform. The aim of the study was to test whether cataloging public T cell receptors could identify signatures of past pathogen exposure. Using immunosequencing, the study profiled T cell repertoires from fewer than 700 subjects and related those repertoires to cytomegalovirus serostatus. HLA typing included class I and class II loci at four-digit resolution.

The cohort was made up of around 720 healthy bone marrow donors. At the time of sampling, every cohort member was nominally healthy, though immune exposures that went unrecorded were likely present. The donor tested CMV seronegative and was one of the 352 seronegative cohort members. A peripheral blood sample was provided by each donor, and peripheral blood mononuclear cells were used for TCR beta sequencing. Genomic DNA extraction from the blood cell samples was performed with the Qiagen DNeasy Blood Extraction Kit. What the research found in general, with its limitations: Cytomegalovirus status was reported to be diagnosed by the classifier with high specificity and sensitivity in both the original and validation cohorts. The authors suggested that the approach could potentially be generalized to other disease states and immunological phenotypes. When HLA alleles, especially DR and DQ, strongly co-occurred, attributing TCR associations to individual alleles was difficult. The earlier analysis of around 600 of the donors excluded about 16 rarely observed V segments, including chromosome 9 orphons, because counts were too low. In an earlier analysis of 587 of the donors, most TCR beta V segments appeared in productive rearrangements about 90% or about 30% of the time, broadly matching IMGT annotations. Most TCR sequences were seen in very few donors, while some public TCRs were found in many individuals. Compared with the 666-donor mean, donors in an Asian-associated ancestry cluster had fewer N-insertions in productive TCRs, according to a later genetic analysis. In a later analysis, more than 15,000 TCR beta sequences were associated with specific HLA alleles at a false discovery rate of 0.05. A later analysis found that HLA-associated TCR beta chains were more clonally expanded and had lower generation probabilities than equally common non-associated chains. A later genetic analysis associated a missense DCLRE1C variant with V-gene and J-gene trimming of TCR beta chains, and an independent cohort replicated the association. The 87-base-pair reads could not distinguish some IMGT-functional V segments, including TRBV6-2 and TRBV6-3, so those segments were excluded. Correlated functional status among segregating V segments might be attributable to linkage disequilibrium, but an unknown experimental factor could not be ruled out. This cohort had only TCR beta chains sequenced, and the lack of alpha or paired-chain data limited which features could be detected. According to a later analysis, most CMV-associated TCR beta chains appeared to be HLA-restricted, and the HLA associations seemed to be driven largely by CMV exposure. The study gave a list of about 150 TCR beta chains associated with cytomegalovirus. For the cohort, immune exposure information was limited to CMV serostatus. In vitro tests confirmed that three of the cytomegalovirus-associated TCR beta chains recognize cytomegalovirus antigens. In a later analysis, TCR association rates were found to vary across HLA loci, with the most associated TCRs seen for DRB1 alleles and the fewest for HLA-C alleles. Several of the top co-occurrence clusters appeared to be linked to parvovirus B19, influenza, CMV and Epstein-Barr virus, according to a later analysis. Presence/absence analyses assumed roughly uniform sequencing depth across donors, an assumption that may not hold. A further reported finding was that TCR beta sequences accurately predicted the HLA-A and HLA-B alleles for most subjects in the first cohort. The sequencing pipeline was judged likely to have produced a cluster of highly shared sequence variants as a technical artifact. Because some donors lacked HLA typing at each locus, the association tests relied only on the typed subset.

At the junction V is shortened by 3 bases and J by 4 bases; bases outside the gene matches: 5. CDR1 and CDR2 were assigned from the germline V gene as SGHAT and FQNNGV. Its CDR3 holds 14 amino acids, cysteine through phenylalanine. Only the CDR3 DNA stays, 42 bases, in frame from base 1. As regards this clone: The antigen this receptor binds is unknown. One base away there is no much larger clone; base qualities are not given.

Libraries came from the immunoSEQ multiplex PCR assay. A mixture of 60 forward primers for TCR Vbeta segments and 13 reverse primers for TCR Jbeta segments was used in the multiplex PCR. The CDR3 region of rearranged TCR beta genes was amplified from genomic DNA with a multiplex PCR assay. The Illumina HiSeq System was used to sequence the amplified TCR beta libraries as 87-base-pair reads. For the original study's pipeline: Across the roughly 600 repertoires, a later analysis counted tens of millions of unique TCR beta chains, around 11 million of which were shared by at least two donors. A nearest-neighbor algorithm error-corrected the raw reads and collapsed the reads into unique sequences, merging closely related sequences to remove PCR and sequencing errors. CDR3 sequences were aligned to IMGT reference sequences to assign V, D and J gene segments. Each retained sequence needed at least a six-nucleotide match to both a V gene segment and a J gene segment. Rearrangements were called productive when the CDR3 lacked stop codons and stayed in frame with V and J; all others were non-productive. Following IMGT convention, CDR3 was defined as the stretch from the second conserved V-encoded cysteine up to the conserved J-encoded phenylalanine. Sequences without an unambiguous match to a single V gene segment were excluded from the earlier analysis of 587 of the donors. In an earlier analysis of a few hundred of the donors, a V segment was called functional when productive rearrangements were above 56.7%, and segregating when the standard deviation between donors exceeded 5%. A statistical classification framework was developed to diagnose cytomegalovirus status using the catalog of TCR beta chain sequences. In a later analysis, TCR nucleotide sequences were compared against IMGT/GENE-DB human TR gene sequences so that V and J genes could be assigned. In a later analysis, CDR3 sequences and most-parsimonious VDJ recombination scenarios were assigned using the TCRdist pipeline. In a later analysis, each TCR beta chain was defined by its CDR3 amino acid sequence together with its V-gene family, and reads lacking a unique V-gene family were excluded. To address suspected cross-contamination and a sequencing artifact, a later analysis removed several hundred highly shared, low-generation-probability nucleotide sequences. In a later analysis, a clonal expansion index for each public chain was calculated from normalized within-repertoire ranks of inferred template counts. Generation probabilities in a later analysis came from a VDJ recombination model fitted to out-of-frame rearrangements, and those results were checked against IGoR. Hypergeometric tests were used in a later analysis to score TCR-TCR, TCR-HLA and TCR-CMV co-occurrence, with a repertoire-size bias correction applied to the TCR pairs. In a later analysis, false discovery rates were estimated by permuting HLA or CMV assignments 20 times. In a later analysis, co-occurring TCRs were grouped with DBSCAN, and TCRdist sequence similarity was added when clustering was performed within HLA-allele-positive subsets. Repertoires with fewer than 30,000 or more than 120,000 public chains, plus five repertoires with anomalous nucleotide sharing, were excluded from co-occurrence clustering. TCRdb took over this immuneACCESS table, retaining in-frame rearrangements with V and J assigned. Such tables are incomplete; in checked studies, under half of the missing clones stem from an unresolved V gene, and the remainder is unexplained. For V, J and clone size, that table is used; D and trimming come from the DNA. For this sample there are 280,000 or so clones; about 90% appear just once. About 2.3% of the sample comes from the top ten.

The chain uses TRBV11-2 and TRBJ1-1, with 7 junctional bases fitting TRBD1. Material for sequencing was PBMCs. The TCR originated in a young woman in good health and CMV-seronegative. The sequenced DNA is TGTGCCAGCAGCTTCGCAACAGGGGTCACTGAAGCTTTCTTT. Its amino acids are CASSFATGVTEAFF.